A few counts support the clone carrying this TCR beta chain. This sample stems from a study of early T cells in non-severe SARS-CoV-2 infection. Whole-study context: Sequencing of bulk RNA from unsorted whole blood was done, without chain pairing.

The CDR3 consists of 13 residues. From germline, CDR1 is SQVTM and CDR2 ANQGSEA. Trimming at V came to 3 bases and at J to 6 bases, leaving 8 bases not matched to a gene. In the library, individual cDNA molecules carried attached unique molecular identifiers. A single record per CDR3 protein comes from TCRdb applying MiXCR to the 5' RACE reads. The sample lists under 35,000 distinct CDR3 sequences, roughly a tenth occurring once. The chain is built from TRBV29-1 and TRBJ2-7, with 7 bases aligning to TRBD1. The TCR originated in an adult who was a healthcare worker with PCR-confirmed SARS-CoV-2 infection or an uninfected control (not recorded which). The sample comprised whole blood. Here the CDR3 reads CSVDRQGKGEQYF. In DNA, the CDR3 is TGCAGCGTTGACCGACAGGGCAAAGGCGAGCAGTACTTC.